The source of this TCR beta chain is a study of OX40 agonist ivuxolimab in advanced cancers. Using immunoSEQ multiplex PCR, the repertoire was profiled, and TCRdb retains in-frame clones only, with some absent. The sample records about 62,000 clones, 81% being singletons. The germline gives CDR1 SEHNR, CDR2 FQNEAQ (reference sequence). The CDR3 spans 14 residues. Between the trimmed V and J ends, which lost 1 base and 0 bases, there was a span of 6 bases. Sample: CD4+ or CD8+ T cells sorted from blood, taken in a trial of the OX40 agonist ivuxolimab. The TCR sequence derives from an adult with an advanced solid tumor such as melanoma, head and neck, liver or kidney cancer. V and J are TRBV7-9 and TRBJ1-1; D unclear. This CDR3 reads CASSLEGMNTEAFF. CDR3 nucleotides: TGTGCCAGCAGCTTAGAGGGAATGAACACTGAAGCTTTCTTT.